What follows are 10 T cell receptor beta chains derived from one specimen sequenced in a study of cytomegalovirus exposure and HLA in healthy donors. The PCR employed 60 Vbeta primers together with 13 Jbeta primers. Sequencing was performed with immunoSEQ multiplex PCR; in TCRdb, only in-frame clones are kept and a portion is missing. This table has 190,000 or so clones, more than 75% appearing once. The sequencing sample was made of PBMCs. Every receptor here comes from a male donor in good health and CMV-seropositive.

As for this clone: At one of its ends the junction is not consistent with the germline gene, which may arise from a read error. The rearrangement joins TRBV7-9 to TRBJ1-2; D gene unclear. CDR3 length equals 9 residues. Germline CDR1 and CDR2: SEHNR and FQNEAQ (reference sequence). CDR3 bases: TGTTCCAGCACGGATGGCTACACCTTC. Protein product: CSSTDGYTF.

This chain uses TRBV6-1 with TRBJ1-1; tentatively, D is TRBD1 (5 bases). The V and J ends lost 6 bases and 0 bases respectively, with 11 bases between them. The CDR3 runs 14 residues. Germline-derived CDR1 and CDR2 are MNHNS and SASEGT. The CDR3 region has the DNA TGTGCCAGCAGAGCAAGGGGAATGAACACTGAAGCTTTCTTT. This translates into CASRARGMNTEAFF.

This clone was seen a few times. The chain combines TRBV6-5 with TRBJ2-7; 8 positions match TRBD1. From germline, CDR1 is MNHEY and CDR2 SVGAGI. This CDR3 spans 14 amino acids. V was pared by 6 bases and J by 4 bases, with 8 bases of the junction left unmatched. DNA of the CDR3: TGTGCCAGCAGAGGACAGGGAGGAGGTTACGAGCAGTACTTC. Translating gives CASRGQGGGYEQYF.

A remark on this clone: Sequence at one end of the junction differs from germline and may be a read error. V gene TRBV7-9 combines with J gene TRBJ2-7, with D maybe TRBD1 (5 bases). This CDR3 has 12 residues. Looked up from germline, CDR1 is SEHNR and CDR2 is FQNEAQ (reference sequence). CDR3 sequence: CSSSLLGLEQYF. The CDR3 DNA sequence: TGTTCCAGCAGCTTATTGGGGCTCGAGCAGTACTTC.

The rearrangement joins TRBV11-2 to TRBJ2-7; D not resolved. V lost 3 bases to trimming and J lost 5 bases, with 8 bases between them. Germline CDR1 is SGHAT and CDR2 is FQNNGV. This CDR3 spans 12 amino acids. CDR3 residues: CASSFSGDEQYF. The CDR3, as DNA: TGTGCCAGCAGCTTTAGTGGAGACGAGCAGTACTTC.

The chain combines TRBV30 with TRBJ2-3; 7 bases are shared with TRBD2. V was pared by 3 bases and J by 6 bases, with 0 bases of the junction left unmatched. Germline-derived CDR1 and CDR2 are GTSNPN and SVGIG (reference sequence). The length of the CDR3 is 11 residues. The CDR3 spells CAWSGGDTQYF. CDR3 sequence (DNA): TGTGCCTGGAGCGGGGGGGATACGCAGTATTTT.

This rearrangement joins TRBV7-6 to TRBJ2-3; 10 bases map to TRBD1. The junction had 7 bases not matched to a gene; V was cut back by 5 bases and J by 5 bases. The CDR3 is made up of 15 amino acids. CDR1 SGHVS and CDR2 FNYEAQ come from the germline V gene. This CDR3 reads CASSLRDRGVDTQYF. In DNA, the CDR3 is TGTGCCAGCAGCCTCCGGGACAGGGGTGTAGATACGCAGTATTTT.

The gene calls are TRBV10-3 and TRBJ1-1; no clear D gene. CDR3 size: 13 residues. CDR1 is ENHRY and CDR2 is SYGVKD in the germline V gene. The V end was cut by 7 bases, the J end by 3 bases, with 12 bases between. The CDR3 coding sequence is TGTGCCATCATGGAGGAGGGATACACTGAAGCTTTCTTT. Its protein is CAIMEEGYTEAFF.

The chain's CDR3 is CASSLGGTGSSYEQYF. The CDR3 nucleotides read TGCGCCAGCAGCTTGGGGGGGACAGGGTCCTCCTACGAGCAGTACTTC. The gene calls are TRBV5-1 and TRBJ2-5; TRBD1 aligns across 9 bases. The J call could be wrong; TRBJ2-7 is a better fit for the DNA end. Germline V gene data show CDR1 as SGHRS and CDR2 as YFSETQ. The CDR3 is made up of 16 amino acids.

This clone was recorded once. V is TRBV7-2 and J is TRBJ1-2; 7 bases align to TRBD1. The CDR3 loop spans 13 amino acids. V lost 6 bases and J lost 8; bases outside the gene matches: 9. CDR1 is SGHTA and CDR2 is FQGNSA in the germline V gene. CDR3 DNA: TGTGCCAGCAGTCTCGACAGGGAGCGAGGCTACACCTTC. Translated, it gives CASSLDRERGYTF. Drawing the rest from reference TRBV7-2 and TRBJ1-2, the complete variable domain is GAGVSQSPSNKVTEKGKDVELRCDPISGHTALYWYRQSLGQGLEFLIYFQGNSAPDKSGLPSDRFSAERTGGSVSTLTIQRTQQEDSAVYLCASSLDRERGYTFGSGTRLTVV.